Sequencing of this T cell receptor (beta chain) was carried out in a study of shared clonotypes between healthy human individuals. Study overall: CD4 naive and memory got three plates each, CD8 naive two, CD8 memory one.

With V trimmed by 4 bases and J by 13 bases, 16 bases remained unmatched. Germline V gene data show CDR1 as SGHRS and CDR2 as YFSETQ. This CDR3 region has 15 residues. Regarding this clone: Antigen specificity is unknown.

The authors loaded approximately 220 ng DNA, 25,000 to 30,000 T cell genomes, into sorted-subset replicate PCRs. Sequencing used immunoSEQ multiplex PCR; TCRdb keeps in-frame clones, though not all of them. Found here are some 2.4 million clones, roughly 93% of them singletons; the top ten hold roughly 0.36%. General observations from the study: Larger richness was generally estimated for naive than memory subsets.

The study separated CD4+ cells into CD45RA+ naive and CD45RA-negative memory subsets. This TCR was recovered from a man younger than 35 in good health. Some clones in this sample may be carry-over from other donors' samples. The V and J genes are TRBV5-1 and TRBJ1-2, with 10 bases matching TRBD1. Sample: naive CD4+ T cells from PBMCs. Indicated subset: CD45RA+ positively selected. The CDR3 protein is CASSTGGQGLHFSTF. The CDR3 nucleotides are TGCGCCAGCAGCACTGGGGGACAGGGGCTTCATTTTTCCACCTTC.